Below are 8 T cell receptor beta chains sequenced from a single sample in a study of shared clonotypes between healthy human individuals. Clones were read by immunoSEQ multiplex PCR, and TCRdb kept only the in-frame ones, dropping some. Of approximately 1.1 million clones in the sample, about 80% were seen once. The sequencing input was memory CD4+ T cells from PBMCs. The subset was: CD45RA-negative fraction. The receptor source for this set is a man aged 18 to 29 in good health. Some clones in this sample may be carry-over from other donors' samples.

The rearrangement uses TRBV5-5 and TRBJ1-5; possibly TRBD1 for D (6 bases). Germline V gene lookup returns CDR1 SGHKS and CDR2 YYEKEE (reference sequence). CDR3 length equals 12 residues. V lost 4 bases to trimming and J lost 9 bases, with 11 bases between them. For the CDR3, the DNA is TGTGCCAGCAGCATCGTACAGGGGCCCCAGCATTTT. Its protein is CASSIVQGPQHF.

Only a few counts were recorded for this clone. The chain couples TRBV6-1 to TRBJ1-1, with TRBD1 identical over 7 bases. The CDR3 runs 14 residues. Germline V gene lookup returns CDR1 MNHNS and CDR2 SASEGT. J gave up 2 bases and V 8 bases, and 8 bases lay outside the gene matches. For the CDR3, the DNA is TGTGCCAGCTGTCCGGGACAGAAAAACACTGAAGCTTTCTTT. It yields the protein CASCPGQKNTEAFF.

J is TRBJ2-3 and V is TRBV25-1; D unresolved. This CDR3 is built from 16 residues. V was trimmed by 5 bases and J by 2 bases, leaving 17 bases between them. Germline V lookup: CDR1 MGHDK, CDR2 SYGVNS. This CDR3 is CASSRGSTPNTDTQYF. CDR3 bases: TGTGCCAGCAGTCGCGGTTCGACACCTAACACAGATACGCAGTATTTT.

The CDR3 bases are TGTGCCTGGAGGAGTGTACGTAACCCGGGGGGGTCTTACGAGCAGTACTTC. Its translation is CAWRSVRNPGGSYEQYF. The chain joins TRBV30 to TRBJ2-7; 8 positions match TRBD2. Looked up from germline, CDR1 is GTSNPN and CDR2 is SVGIG (reference sequence). The CDR3 contains 17 residues. Trimming cost V 3 bases and J 4 bases; bases outside gene matches: 17.

This sequence joins TRBV6-1 and TRBJ1-2; TRBD1 might be the D (5 bases). Trimming cost V 1 base and J 4 bases, with 16 bases left between them. This CDR3 is built from 16 residues. CDR1 MNHNS and CDR2 SASEGT come from the germline V gene. CDR3 amino acids: CASSEGRSGVGYGYTF. The CDR3 nucleotides are TGTGCCAGCAGTGAAGGGAGGTCGGGGGTGGGCTATGGCTACACCTTC.

The CDR3 coding sequence is TGTGCCAGCAGCGCTACTGGTTCCACCTACAATGAGCAGTTCTTC. It yields the protein CASSATGSTYNEQFF. The J gene is TRBJ2-1, the V gene TRBV9; no clear D gene. This CDR3 contains 15 residues. V lost 3 bases, J lost 2 bases, and 12 bases lay in between. Germline V CDR1 and CDR2: SGDLS, YYNGEE.

This clone was observed a handful of times. The CDR3 here is CASGRNEETQYF. The CDR3 DNA is TGTGCCAGTGGACGGAACGAAGAGACCCAGTACTTC. The chain uses TRBV28 and TRBJ2-5; no definite D call. The CDR3 runs to 12 residues. The germline V gene has CDR1 MDHEN and CDR2 SYDVKM. Trimming shortened V by 9 bases and J by 3 bases, and 11 bases separated the two germline ends. Drawing the rest from reference TRBV28 and TRBJ2-5, the complete variable domain is DVKVTQSSRYLVKRTGEKVFLECVQDMDHENMFWYRQDPGLGLRLIYFSYDVKMKEKGDIPEGYSVSREKKERFSLILESASTNQTSMYLCASGRNEETQYFGPGTRLLVL.

This chain connects TRBV11-2 to TRBJ2-5; 11 nucleotides match TRBD1. The CDR3 runs to 15 residues. Germline V CDR1 and CDR2: SGHAT, FQNNGV. The junction had 6 bases not matched to a gene; V was cut back by 5 bases and J by 4 bases. The CDR3 DNA reads as TGTGCCAGCAGCCTCGGACAGGGGGCGGGAGAGACCCAGTACTTC. Protein sequence: CASSLGQGAGETQYF. The full variable domain, rest sourced from reference TRBV11-2 and TRBJ2-5, is EAGVAQSPRYKIIEKRQSVAFWCNPISGHATLYWYQQILGQGPKLLIQFQNNGVVDDSQLPKDRFSAERLKGVDSTLKIQPAKLEDSAVYLCASSLGQGAGETQYFGPGTRLLVL.